Each of the 4 T cell receptor beta chains below was sequenced from the same sample in a study of blood T cell repertoires in COVID-19. Using immunoSEQ multiplex PCR, the repertoire was profiled, and TCRdb retains in-frame clones only, with some absent. Of 150,000 to 190,000 clones in the sample, 76% were seen once. The sample taken for sequencing was peripheral blood. The receptors were sampled from a woman of 80 years or more with acute or convalescent COVID-19.

This clone was found once. The rearrangement joins TRBV10-3 to TRBJ1-1; 9 nucleotides line up with TRBD1. The V and J ends lost 0 bases and 0 bases, in that order; junction bases with no gene match: 8. This CDR3 has 18 amino acids. The V gene's germline CDR1 is ENHRY and CDR2 SYGVKD. CDR3 amino acids: CAISESRGGTGMNTEAFF. In DNA, the CDR3 is TGTGCCATCAGTGAGTCCCGGGGGGGGACAGGGATGAACACTGAAGCTTTCTTT.

The rearrangement uses TRBV6-2 or TRBV6-3 and TRBJ2-1, with a possible D match to TRBD2 (5 bases). V was pared by 6 bases and J by 8 bases, with 20 bases between. The germline CDR1 and CDR2 sequences are MNHEY and SVGEGT. CDR3 length: 15 residues. The CDR3 coding sequence is TGTGCCAGCAGCTCCCCTTTAGCGAGGGTCGATGAGCAGTTCTTC. It encodes CASSSPLARVDEQFF.

CDR3 protein: CAISPGGRNSPLHF. CDR3 nucleotides: TGTGCCATCAGTCCCGGGGGTCGGAATTCACCCCTCCACTTT. The V and J genes are TRBV10-3 and TRBJ1-6, with TRBD1 as a possible D gene (5 bases). CDR1 and CDR2 (germline): ENHRY, SYGVKD. The ends were cut back, 5 bases at V and 7 bases at J, with 12 bases in the middle. The CDR3 extends over 14 amino acids.

The CDR3 spells CASRGRQGTYEQYF. CDR3 nucleotide sequence: TGTGCCAGCAGAGGGCGGCAGGGGACCTACGAGCAGTACTTC. The chain combines TRBV6-5 with TRBJ2-7; TRBD1 might be the D (6 bases). The V end was cut by 6 bases, the J end by 2 bases, with 14 bases between. Germline V gene lookup returns CDR1 MNHEY and CDR2 SVGAGI. This CDR3 is 14 amino acids long.